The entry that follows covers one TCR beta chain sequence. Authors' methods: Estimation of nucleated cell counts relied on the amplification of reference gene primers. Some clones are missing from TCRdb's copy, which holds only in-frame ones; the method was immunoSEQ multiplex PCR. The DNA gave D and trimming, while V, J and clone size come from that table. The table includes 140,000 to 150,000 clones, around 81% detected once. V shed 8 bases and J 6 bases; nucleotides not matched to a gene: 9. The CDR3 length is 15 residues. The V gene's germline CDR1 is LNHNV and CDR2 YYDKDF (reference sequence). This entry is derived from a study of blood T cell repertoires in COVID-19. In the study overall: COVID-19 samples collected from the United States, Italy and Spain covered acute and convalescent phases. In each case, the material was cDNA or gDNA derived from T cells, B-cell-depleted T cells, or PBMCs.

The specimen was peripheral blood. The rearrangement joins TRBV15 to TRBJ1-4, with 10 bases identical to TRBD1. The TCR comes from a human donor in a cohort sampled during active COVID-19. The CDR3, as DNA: TGTGCCACCTCCGACGCCGGGACAGGGGATGAAAAACTGTTTTTT. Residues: CATSDAGTGDEKLFF.